This T cell receptor (beta chain) came from a study of blood T cell repertoires in COVID-19. This clone was seen more than once but under ten times. This table comes from immunoSEQ multiplex PCR, and its TCRdb copy is limited to in-frame clones, with some not included. This table holds around 75,000 clones, 70% to 85% found once. The CDR3 covers 12 residues. Germline loops: CDR1 SEHNR, CDR2 FQNEAQ (reference sequence). V was trimmed by 1 base and J by 4 bases, leaving 5 bases between them. Input material: peripheral blood. This chain joins TRBV7-9 and TRBJ2-7, with D uncertain. This TCR derives from a man aged 45-65 years with COVID-19, enrolled during active disease. CDR3 coding DNA: TGTGCCAGCAGCTTAGTTTCTTACGAGCAGTACTTC. Protein product: CASSLVSYEQYF.